A selection of T cell receptor beta chains follows, all from one sample in a study of cytomegalovirus exposure and HLA in healthy donors. Clones were sequenced by immunoSEQ multiplex PCR, and TCRdb holds only the in-frame ones, with some missing. Here the sample table reports 91,000 or so clones. The sequenced material came from PBMCs. The receptors here all came from a woman aged 25-40 years in good health and CMV-seronegative. Both conserved end residues are part of each CDR3. D genes are given only for firm matches.

CDR3aa,CDR3nt,v_gene,j_gene,d_gene
CASRPQAGWETQYF,TGTGCCAGCAGACCCCAGGCAGGATGGGAGACCCAGTACTTC,TRBV28,TRBJ2-5,NA
CASSYLAGADEQYF,TGTGCCAGCAGCTATCTAGCGGGAGCGGACGAGCAGTACTTC,TRBV5-6,TRBJ2-7,TRBD2
CASSPPAGGRTGELFF,TGTGCCAGCAGCCCACCAGCGGGAGGCCGAACCGGGGAGCTGTTTTTT,TRBV11-2,TRBJ2-2,TRBD2
CASSFRLDRDSPLHF,TGCGCCAGCAGCTTCCGACTCGACAGGGATTCACCCCTCCACTTT,TRBV5-1,TRBJ1-6,TRBD1
CASSKDRPSSYEQYF,TGTGCCAGCAGCAAGGACAGGCCCAGCTCCTACGAGCAGTACTTC,TRBV6-6,TRBJ2-7,TRBD1
CASSQGLLPVQETQYF,TGTGCCAGCAGCCAGGGACTCCTACCCGTACAAGAGACCCAGTACTTC,TRBV7-6,TRBJ2-5,NA
CASSASGSYNEQFF,TGTGCCAGCAGCGCAAGCGGGAGTTACAATGAGCAGTTCTTC,TRBV6-4,TRBJ2-1,TRBD2
CASSVVAQHYEQYF,TGTGCCAGCAGCGTAGTAGCGCAACACTACGAGCAGTACTTC,TRBV7-2,TRBJ2-7,NA
CAISHPGQFSDEQFF,TGTGCCATCAGTCATCCGGGACAGTTTTCCGATGAGCAGTTCTTC,TRBV10-3,TRBJ2-1,TRBD1
CASSPQGAGYEQYF,TGTGCCAGCAGCCCTCAGGGCGCGGGGTACGAGCAGTACTTC,TRBV28,TRBJ2-7,NA
CASKRVQTYEQYF,TGTGCCAGCAAGAGGGTCCAAACCTACGAGCAGTACTTC,TRBV11-2,TRBJ2-7,NA
CASSPRGGGGRTDTQYF,TGCGCCAGCAGTCCCCGTGGGGGCGGGGGCCGCACAGATACGCAGTATTTT,TRBV5-1,TRBJ2-3,NA
CASSFSGTNTGELFF,TGTGCCAGCAGCTTTAGCGGGACCAACACCGGGGAGCTGTTTTTT,TRBV7-2,TRBJ2-2,TRBD2
CASSLADGAGVTGHEQFF,TGTGCCAGCAGCTTGGCCGACGGAGCGGGAGTCACGGGGCATGAGCAGTTCTTC,TRBV5-6,TRBJ2-1,TRBD2
CASSQGGPGNTIYF,TGTGCCAGCAGCCAGGGGGGGCCTGGAAACACCATATATTTT,TRBV4-2,TRBJ1-3,NA
CASSESEGYEQYF,TGCGCCAGCAGTGAGTCCGAGGGCTACGAGCAGTACTTC,TRBV10-2,TRBJ2-7,NA
CASSYRANQPQHF,TGTGCCAGCAGTTACAGGGCAAATCAGCCCCAGCATTTT,TRBV27,TRBJ1-5,NA
CASSMIYSYGYTF,TGTGCCAGTAGTATGATATACAGTTATGGCTACACCTTC,TRBV19,TRBJ1-2,NA
CASSDRLAGIYNEQFF,TGTGCCAGCAGTGATCGGCTAGCGGGGATCTACAATGAGCAGTTCTTC,TRBV2,TRBJ2-1,TRBD2
CASSQVWRAGTGELFF,TGTGCCAGCAGCCAAGTTTGGAGAGCGGGCACCGGGGAGCTGTTTTTT,TRBV14,TRBJ2-2,NA
CASSRDRARTDTQYF,TGTGCCAGCAGTCGGGATCGGGCGCGGACAGATACGCAGTATTTT,TRBV7-2,TRBJ2-3,NA
CASSRLAGEEQFF,TGTGCCAGCAGCCGACTAGCGGGGGAAGAGCAGTTCTTC,TRBV7-3,TRBJ2-1,TRBD2
CASRDLDRDNEQFF,TGTGCCAGCAGAGATCTGGACAGGGATAATGAGCAGTTCTTC,TRBV2,TRBJ2-1,TRBD1
CASSYPGQGDTQYF,TGTGCCAGCAGCTACCCGGGACAAGGAGATACGCAGTATTTT,TRBV5-5,TRBJ2-3,NA